The 29 T cell receptor beta chains reported below all come from one sample, sequenced in a study of metastatic and nonmetastatic thyroid tumors. Via MiXCR, TCRdb re-called the PCR reads. The sample includes more than 25,000 clones, 20% to 25% of them seen just once. Each patient went into thyroid surgery without having received any treatment. The sequenced material came from blood. The receptors stem from a male donor with papillary thyroid cancer or a benign thyroid nodule (not recorded which). Some clones in this sample may be carry-over from other donors' samples.

The sample holds many counts of this clone. J is TRBJ1-1 and V is TRBV14; D gene uncertain. This CDR3 region has 13 residues. Germline assignment: CDR1 SGHDN and CDR2 FVKESK. V shed 1 base and J shed 8 bases, with 11 bases lying between them. CDR3: CASSQVDLLEAFF. In DNA, the CDR3 is TGTGCCAGCAGCCAAGTGGACTTACTGGAAGCTTTCTTT.

In this sample, this clone turned up many times. V and J are TRBV6-1 and TRBJ2-7; perhaps D is TRBD1 or TRBD2 (5 bases each). V lost 10 bases to trimming and J lost 0 bases, with 13 bases between them. The CDR3 loop spans 13 amino acids. Germline values: CDR1 MNHNS, CDR2 SASEGT. The CDR3 DNA is TGTGCCACTCGGGACGCAAGCTCCTACGAGCAGTACTTC. Residues: CATRDASSYEQYF.

This clone was observed a few times. A much larger clone sits a single nucleotide away, making a read error possible. The CDR3 nucleotides read TGTGCCAGCAGTTACTTTGGGTGGGGCCGCCGCCCCTACAATGAGCAGTTCTTC. Translating gives CASSYFGWGRRPYNEQFF. This sequence joins TRBV6-5 and TRBJ2-1; tentative D call: TRBD1 (5 bases). This CDR3 comprises 18 residues. V was pared by 1 base and J by 2 bases, with 18 bases between. CDR1 and CDR2 (germline): MNHEY, SVGAGI.

This clone was detected many times. The gene calls are TRBV5-1 and TRBJ1-4; D is unclear. The germline CDR1 and CDR2 sequences are SGHRS and YFSETQ. The CDR3 length is 15 residues. V lost 0 bases and J 0 bases, leaving 6 bases between the germline ends. The CDR3 sequence is CASSLAGSTNEKLFF. CDR3 coding DNA: TGCGCCAGCAGCTTGGCCGGGTCAACTAATGAAAAACTGTTTTTT. Full variable domain (missing parts from reference TRBV5-1 and TRBJ1-4): KAGVTQTPRYLIKTRGQQVTLSCSPISGHRSVSWYQQTPGQGLQFLFEYFSETQRNKGNFPGRFSGRQFSNSRSEMNVSTLELGDSALYLCASSLAGSTNEKLFFGSGTQLSVL.

This clone was counted ten times or more. In nucleotides, the CDR3 is TGTGCCAGCAGCTACCAGGTGGGGAGCTACAATGAGCAGTTCTTC. Its translation: CASSYQVGSYNEQFF. V usage is TRBV7-2 and J usage is TRBJ2-1; D possibly corresponds to TRBD2 (5 bases). Germline V gene sequence: CDR1 SGHTA, CDR2 FQGNSA. The V end was cut by 4 bases, the J end by 3 bases, with 13 bases between. The CDR3 covers 15 residues.

This clone was found many times. The chain links TRBV4-1 to TRBJ1-2; 8 bases match TRBD1. V was pared by 6 bases and J by 14 bases, with 17 bases of the junction left unmatched. Germline values: CDR1 MGHRA, CDR2 YSYEKL. The length of the CDR3 is 14 residues. The CDR3 loop is CASSHTGQGIFETF. In DNA, the CDR3 is TGCGCCAGCAGTCATACAGGACAGGGCATTTTCGAGACCTTC.

This clone was observed once. The genes are TRBV11-3 and TRBJ2-7; TRBD1 or TRBD2 may be the D gene (5 bases each). CDR3 length: 16 residues. Trimming removed 0 bases at V and 7 bases at J, with 19 bases between. Germline CDR1 SGHNT, CDR2 YENEEA. CDR3 sequence reads: CASSLEVRGAVGEQYF. The CDR3 coding sequence is TGTGCCAGCAGCTTAGAGGTCAGAGGGGCAGTGGGGGAGCAGTACTTC.

A few counts support this clone. The gene calls are TRBV28 and TRBJ2-1; no clear D gene. In germline, CDR1 is MDHEN, CDR2 SYDVKM. This CDR3 contains 12 residues. Trimming pared 3 bases from V and 4 bases from J, leaving 4 bases between. CDR3 coding DNA: TGTGCCAGCAGTTTGGCTTACAATGAGCAGTTCTTC. Residues: CASSLAYNEQFF.

In this sample, this clone turned up many times. The chain carries TRBV28 and TRBJ2-3, with D perhaps matching TRBD2 (5 bases). Germline CDR1 MDHEN, CDR2 SYDVKM. CDR3 length: 13 amino acids. Trimming left V 5 bases short and J 4 bases short, with 10 bases between. Here the CDR3 DNA reads TGTGCCAGCAGTAGAGTGGGAGCAGATACGCAGTATTTT. As protein: CASSRVGADTQYF.

At least ten counts were recorded for this clone. The chain employs TRBV6-5 and TRBJ2-3; a weak D match, TRBD2 (5 bases). Trimming removed 1 base from V and 2 bases from J, with 10 bases in between. Per the germline V gene, CDR1 is MNHEY and CDR2 is SVGAGI. CDR3 length: 15 residues. The DNA for the CDR3 is TGTGCCAGCAGTTACTTAGGGCGGGCCACAGATACGCAGTATTTT. Amino acids: CASSYLGRATDTQYF.

This clone has ten or more counts. The V gene is TRBV5-1, the J gene TRBJ1-6; 7 nucleotides agree with TRBD1. The CDR3 loop spans 17 amino acids. With 0 bases clipped from V and 7 bases from J, the junction kept 10 bases outside the gene matches. Germline loops: CDR1 SGHRS, CDR2 YFSETQ. CDR3 sequence (DNA): TGCGCCAGCAGCTTGGCCGTCGAAGACAGGGTGAATTCACCCCTCCACTTT. The encoded protein is CASSLAVEDRVNSPLHF.

This clone occurred many times. The chain combines TRBV27 with TRBJ2-2; D is possibly TRBD2 (6 bases). V lost 2 bases, J lost 6 bases, and 16 bases lay in between. The CDR3 extends over 16 amino acids. CDR1 and CDR2 from the germline V gene are MNHEY and SMNVEV (reference sequence). CDR3 DNA: TGTGCCAGCAGTTTAACCCCCCACGGCGGGGCCGGGGAGCTGTTTTTT. It specifies CASSLTPHGGAGELFF.

The chain has TRBV5-1 and TRBJ2-7; 7 bases are a match to TRBD1. V was clipped by 4 bases and J by 7 bases; unmatched bases: 8. Germline assignment: CDR1 SGHRS and CDR2 YFSETQ. The length of the CDR3 is 13 residues. The CDR3 bases are TGCGCCAGCAGCGTCGGGACAGCATGGGAGCAGTACTTC. It specifies CASSVGTAWEQYF.

This clone is classed as medium-sized. This rearrangement joins TRBV4-1 to TRBJ2-2, with 7 positions matching TRBD1. Germline lookup yields CDR1 MGHRA and CDR2 YSYEKL. The length of the CDR3 is 16 residues. V dropped 2 bases and J dropped 5; count of bases not matched to a gene: 8. CDR3 sequence: CASSQPPRDRTGELFF. DNA of the CDR3: TGCGCCAGCAGCCAACCCCCCCGGGACAGAACCGGGGAGCTGTTTTTT.

This clone appeared a single time. Since a much larger clone is just one base distant, this may be a read error. The chain has TRBV5-5 and TRBJ2-4; D remains unclear. The V gene's germline CDR1 is SGHKS and CDR2 YYEKEE (reference sequence). Trimming took off 7 bases at V and 0 bases at J, with 17 bases between the two ends. The CDR3 contains 16 residues. In nucleotides, the CDR3 is TGTGCCAGCCACCTCTTCATTTCACTAGCCAAAAACATTCAGTACTTC. It translates to CASHLFISLAKNIQYF.

This clone was seen at least ten times. The rearrangement links TRBV6-1 to TRBJ1-1; D is perhaps TRBD1 (5 bases). The CDR3 is made up of 14 amino acids. V was clipped by 7 bases and J by 2 bases, with 14 bases between them. The germline gives CDR1 MNHNS, CDR2 SASEGT. Here the CDR3 reads CASKGARLNTEAFF. The DNA of the CDR3 is TGTGCCAGCAAAGGGGCAAGGCTTAACACTGAAGCTTTCTTT.

This clone was counted many times. This chain connects TRBV9 to TRBJ2-7; TRBD1 matches 8 bases. Losses at the gene ends were 4 bases for V and 7 bases for J; bases not matched to a gene: 10. The CDR3 loop spans 14 amino acids. Germline-derived CDR1 and CDR2 are SGDLS and YYNGEE. CDR3 coding DNA: TGTGCCAGCAGCCCCGGACAGGGCCGGCGAGAGCAGTACTTC. Amino acid sequence: CASSPGQGRREQYF.

This clone was recorded many times. CDR3 sequence reads: CASSTQLNTEAFF. For the CDR3, the DNA is TGTGCCAGCAGCACCCAGCTGAACACTGAAGCTTTCTTT. The chain employs TRBV7-3 and TRBJ1-1; no clear D. The CDR3 extends over 13 amino acids. Deletions cut 5 bases from V and 0 bases from J, with 7 bases between. The germline gives CDR1 SGHTA, CDR2 FQGTGA.

By sample fraction, this clone is medium-sized (0.01 to 0.1%). The J gene is TRBJ2-7, the V gene TRBV20-1; TRBD2 matches at 8 bases. With 4 bases clipped from V and 3 bases from J, the junction kept 11 bases outside the gene matches. CDR1 DFQATT and CDR2 SNEGSKA come from the germline V gene (reference sequence). The CDR3 is 15 residues long. DNA for the CDR3: TGCAGTGCTATTGACCCCAGGACTAGCAACTACGAGCAGTACTTC. As protein: CSAIDPRTSNYEQYF.

In this sample, this clone turned up many times. This CDR3 is CASSFFSGGVREQFF. The CDR3 DNA sequence: TGTGCCAGCAGCTTTTTTAGCGGGGGAGTTCGGGAGCAGTTCTTC. The chain uses TRBV13 and TRBJ2-1; 9 bases align to TRBD2. Germline lookup yields CDR1 PRHDT and CDR2 FYEKMQ (reference sequence). The CDR3 has 15 amino acids. V lost 3 bases to trimming and J lost 10 bases; unmatched junction nucleotides: 10. The full variable domain, rest sourced from reference TRBV13 and TRBJ2-1, is AAGVIQSPRHLIKEKRETATLKCYPIPRHDTVYWYQQGPGQDPQFLISFYEKMQSDKGSIPDRFSAQQFSDYHSELNMSSLELGDSALYFCASSFFSGGVREQFFGPGTRLTVL.

This clone has a handful of counts. Compared with germline, one end of the junction differs, possibly owing to a read error. J is TRBJ2-2 and V is TRBV12-3 or TRBV12-4; 9 bases fit TRBD1. CDR3 length equals 16 residues. The DNA for the CDR3 is TGTGCCAGCAGTAGGGACAGGGACCTATACACCCGGGAGCTGTTTTTT. It encodes CASSRDRDLYTRELFF.

Judged by abundance, this clone is medium-sized. This sequence joins TRBV6-1 and TRBJ2-3; 9 nucleotides match TRBD1. V was pared by 0 bases and J by 3 bases, with 4 bases of the junction left unmatched. This CDR3 has 16 amino acids. Germline V lookup: CDR1 MNHNS, CDR2 SASEGT. The CDR3 nucleotides are TGTGCCAGCAGTGAAGCGCCCGGGACAGGGACAGATACGCAGTATTTT. It specifies CASSEAPGTGTDTQYF.

As to this clone: A junction end diverges from the germline sequence, so it may reflect a read error. The chain links TRBV5-1 to TRBJ1-5, with unresolved D. The length of the CDR3 is 13 residues. Germline V gene lookup returns CDR1 SGHRS and CDR2 YFSETQ. The CDR3: CASRSDPYQAQHF. The CDR3 DNA reads as TGCGCCAGCAGGTCCGACCCTTATCAGGCCCAGCATTTT.

This clone was recorded many times. The chain combines TRBV2 with TRBJ1-5, with D uncertain. The CDR3 is 13 amino acids. Germline CDR1 is SNHLY and CDR2 is FYNNEI. Trimming cost V 4 bases and J 6 bases, with 10 bases left between them. CDR3 nucleotides: TGTGCCAGCAGTGGTGGAACGACTCAGCCCCAGCATTTT. This codes for CASSGGTTQPQHF.

The table lists this clone with many counts. This chain uses TRBV18 with TRBJ2-5; 10 nucleotides match TRBD2. This CDR3 spans 18 amino acids. The ends lost 3 bases at V and 1 base at J; junction bases unmatched: 11. CDR1 and CDR2 from the germline V gene are KGHSH and LQKENI. CDR3 sequence reads: CASSPTPLAGRFQETQYF. Written as DNA, the CDR3 is TGTGCCAGCTCACCCACCCCACTAGCGGGAAGGTTCCAAGAGACCCAGTACTTC.

On this clone: The conserved closing phenylalanine or tryptophan is absent in this CDR3, likely reflecting a read error. The V call is TRBV2, the J call TRBJ1-2; D perhaps matches TRBD1 (5 bases). With 6 bases removed from V and 6 bases from J, the gap between germline ends came to 14 bases. Per germline, CDR1 SNHLY and CDR2 FYNNEI. This CDR3 spans 13 amino acids. The CDR3 DNA reads TGTGCCAGCAGGAGGGACCCCGACCATGGCTACACCTTA. Its translation is CASRRDPDHGYTL.

This clone showed up many times. V usage is TRBV4-2 and J usage is TRBJ2-1; 14 bases fit TRBD2. There are 17 residues in the CDR3. With V trimmed by 5 bases and J by 4 bases, 7 bases remained unmatched. CDR1 is LGHNA, CDR2 YNFKEQ, per germline. As DNA, the CDR3 is TGTGCCAGCAGCGGCGGACTAGCGGGAGGTCGATACAATGAGCAGTTCTTC. Amino acid sequence: CASSGGLAGGRYNEQFF.

This clone has a handful of counts. The chain couples TRBV5-1 to TRBJ1-4; TRBD1 is a possible D gene (5 bases). V was cut by 2 bases and J by 7 bases, with 12 bases left in between. Germline values: CDR1 SGHRS, CDR2 YFSETQ. The CDR3 has 14 residues. CDR3 nucleotides: TGCGCCAGCAGCTTAACAGGCGGGGCTGAAAAACTGTTTTTT. The encoded protein is CASSLTGGAEKLFF.

This clone was seen many times. The J gene is TRBJ2-2, the V gene TRBV6-1; TRBD2 agrees at 14 bases. Per germline, CDR1 MNHNS and CDR2 SASEGT. The CDR3 runs to 17 residues. V shed 5 bases, J shed 7 bases, and the junction held 9 bases outside the gene matches. The CDR3, as DNA: TGTGCCAGCAGTACCGGACTAGCGGGAGGCGACAGCGGGGAGCTGTTTTTT. Translated, it gives CASSTGLAGGDSGELFF.